Here is one T cell receptor (beta chain) with its context. Its specificity is not known. The data were taken from a study of CD4 T cells in relation to SARS-CoV-2 and coronaviruses. Background on the study: The negative reference was HIV-1 Nef peptide pool or peptide-free culture. Crossreactive spike epitopes shared across donors were mapped to their HLA restriction. Study-level results: Pre-pandemic and post-infection samples never came from the same donor. Crossreactive clones expanded significantly less to SARS-CoV-2 than monoreactive clones.

Unexposed donor CD4+ T cells date from about 2011-2018, before the COVID-19 pandemic. Isolation of CD4+ T cells took place after around 11 days in culture. Measured with immunoSEQ multiplex PCR; TCRdb has only the in-frame clones, and not every one. The table shows some 28,000 clones, with about 70% occurring only once. This TCR derives from a human donor in good health. Sequencing used CD4+ T cells from PBMCs, cultured in vitro.

CDR3 residues: CASSYSNGGRWGYTF. In nucleotides, the CDR3 is TGTGCCAGCAGTTACTCTAACGGGGGCCGATGGGGCTACACCTTC. V is TRBV6-5 and J is TRBJ1-2; a weak D match, TRBD1 (6 bases). Germline CDR1 is MNHEY and CDR2 is SVGAGI. V was clipped by 0 bases and J by 8 bases, with 16 bases between them. The length of the CDR3 is 15 residues.